This TCR beta chain was identified during a study of OX40 agonist ivuxolimab in advanced cancers. Looking at the study overall: It was ivuxolimab, an agonistic anti-OX40 (CD134) antibody, that patients were treated with. General observations from the study: Both blood CD4+ and CD8+ T cells showed clonal growth by week 6 at 0.1 to 3.0 mg/kg. In the expanded peripheral T cells, antigen specificity was never determined.

Per the germline V gene, CDR1 is PRHDT and CDR2 is FYEKMQ (reference sequence). The ends were cut back, 1 base at V and 3 bases at J, with 16 bases in the middle. This CDR3 contains 16 residues. This clone showed up just once. The target antigen is unknown. Clones were sequenced by immunoSEQ multiplex PCR, and TCRdb holds only the in-frame ones, with some missing. The sample includes some 47,000 clones, approximately 80% seen only once; the top ten take 6.5% to 8%. Blood samples were obtained at baseline, cycle 4 day 1, and cycle 7 day 1. The sequence derives from an adult with an advanced solid tumor such as melanoma, head and neck, liver or kidney cancer. Source: CD4+ or CD8+ T cells sorted from blood, taken in a trial of the OX40 agonist ivuxolimab. The chain employs TRBV13 and TRBJ2-7, with D tentatively TRBD1 or TRBD2 (5 bases each). The DNA for the CDR3 is TGTGCCAGCAGCTTAGTCCGAGCGGAGAGGGGCTACGAGCAGTACTTC. This codes for CASSLVRAERGYEQYF.